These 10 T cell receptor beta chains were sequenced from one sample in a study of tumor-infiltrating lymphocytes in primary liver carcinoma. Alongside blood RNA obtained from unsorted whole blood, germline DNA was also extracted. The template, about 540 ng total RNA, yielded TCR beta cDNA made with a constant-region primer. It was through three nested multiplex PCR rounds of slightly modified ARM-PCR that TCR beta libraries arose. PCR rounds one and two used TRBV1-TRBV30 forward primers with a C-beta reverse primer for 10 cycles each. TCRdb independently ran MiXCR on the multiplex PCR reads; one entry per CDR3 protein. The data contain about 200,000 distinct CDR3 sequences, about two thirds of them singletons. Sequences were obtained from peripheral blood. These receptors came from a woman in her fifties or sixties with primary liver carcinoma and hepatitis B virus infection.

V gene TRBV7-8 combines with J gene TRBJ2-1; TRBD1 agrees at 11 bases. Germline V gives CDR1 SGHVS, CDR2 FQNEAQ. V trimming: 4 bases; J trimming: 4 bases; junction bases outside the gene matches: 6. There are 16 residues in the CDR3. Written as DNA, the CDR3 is TGTGCCAGCAGCTCAGGACAGGGGGCGCGGTACAATGAGCAGTTCTTC. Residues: CASSSGQGARYNEQFF. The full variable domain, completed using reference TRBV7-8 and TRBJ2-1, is GAGVSQSPRYKVAKRGQDVALRCDPISGHVSLFWYQQALGQGPEFLTYFQNEAQLDKSGLPSDRFFAERPEGSVSTLKIQRTQQEDSAVYLCASSSGQGARYNEQFFGPGTRLTVL.

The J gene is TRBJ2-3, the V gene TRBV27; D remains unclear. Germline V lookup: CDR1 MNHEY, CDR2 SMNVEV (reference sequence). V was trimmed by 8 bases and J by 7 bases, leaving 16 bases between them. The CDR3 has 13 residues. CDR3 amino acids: CASQPSGKHTQYF. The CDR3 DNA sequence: TGTGCCAGCCAACCGTCCGGCAAGCATACGCAGTATTTT.

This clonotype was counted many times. Here the CDR3 reads CAMIRDRVFCALSYEQYF. The CDR3 DNA sequence: TGCGCCATGATACGGGACAGGGTTTTTTGCGCTTTATCCTACGAGCAGTACTTC. The V gene is TRBV10-1, the J gene TRBJ2-7; 9 bases map to TRBD1. The CDR3 contains 18 residues. From germline, CDR1 is WNHNN and CDR2 SYGVQD (reference sequence). The V segment lost 10 bases and the J segment 1 base; nucleotides outside the gene matches: 20.

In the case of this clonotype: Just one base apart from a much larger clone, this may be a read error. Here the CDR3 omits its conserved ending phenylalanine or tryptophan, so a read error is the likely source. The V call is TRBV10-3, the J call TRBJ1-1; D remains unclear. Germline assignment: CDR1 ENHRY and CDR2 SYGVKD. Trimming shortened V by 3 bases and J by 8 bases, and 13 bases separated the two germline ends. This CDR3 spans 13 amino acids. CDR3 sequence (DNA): TGTGCCATCAGTGACGGTTTATCGGACGAAGCTTTCCTT. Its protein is CAISDGLSDEAFL.

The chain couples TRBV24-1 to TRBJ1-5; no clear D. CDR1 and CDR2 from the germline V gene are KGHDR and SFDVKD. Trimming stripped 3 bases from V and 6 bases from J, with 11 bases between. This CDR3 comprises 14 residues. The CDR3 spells CATSDGRTVQPQHF. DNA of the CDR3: TGTGCCACCAGTGATGGACGTACGGTTCAGCCCCAGCATTTT.

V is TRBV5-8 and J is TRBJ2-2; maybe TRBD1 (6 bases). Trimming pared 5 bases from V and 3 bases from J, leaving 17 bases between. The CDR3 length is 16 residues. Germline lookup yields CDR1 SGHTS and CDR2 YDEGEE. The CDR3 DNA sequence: TGTGCCAGCAGGCCGAGCTGGGGGCAGGACACCGGGGAGCTGTTTTTT. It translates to CASRPSWGQDTGELFF. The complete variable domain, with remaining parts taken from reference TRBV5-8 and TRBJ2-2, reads EAGVTQSPTHLIKTRGQQATLRCSPISGHTSVYWYQQALGLGLQFLLWYDEGEERNRGNFPPRFSGRQFPNYSSELNVNALELEDSALYLCASRPSWGQDTGELFFGEGSRLTVL.

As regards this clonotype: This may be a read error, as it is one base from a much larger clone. DNA of the CDR3: TGTGCCAGCAGCTTAGAGAGGGGAGCCTATAGCAATCAGCCCCAGCATTTT. Translated, it gives CASSLERGAYSNQPQHF. V is TRBV7-8 and J is TRBJ1-5; D possibly corresponds to TRBD1 (5 bases). V was cut by 1 base and J by 0 bases, with 13 bases left in between. The germline V gene has CDR1 SGHVS and CDR2 FQNEAQ. CDR3 length: 17 amino acids.

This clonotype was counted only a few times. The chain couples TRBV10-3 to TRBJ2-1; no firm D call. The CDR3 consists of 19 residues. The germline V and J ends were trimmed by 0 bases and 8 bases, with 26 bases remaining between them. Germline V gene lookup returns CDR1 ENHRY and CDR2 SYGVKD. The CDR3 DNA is TGTGCCATCAGTGAGTCAACCTCTGGCCCCTTAGTACCTCGGGATGAGCAGTTCTTC. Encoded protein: CAISESTSGPLVPRDEQFF.

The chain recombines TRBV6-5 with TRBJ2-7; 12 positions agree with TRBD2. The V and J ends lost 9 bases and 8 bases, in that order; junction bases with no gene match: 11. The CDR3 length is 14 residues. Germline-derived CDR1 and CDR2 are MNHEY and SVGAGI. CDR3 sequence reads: CARSSELAGGKQYF. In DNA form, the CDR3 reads TGTGCCAGGAGCTCGGAACTAGCGGGAGGAAAGCAGTACTTC.

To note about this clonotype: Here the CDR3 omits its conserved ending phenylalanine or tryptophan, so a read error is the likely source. The DNA for the CDR3 is TGTGTCAGCAGGCGCGGGAGGGCGGGCACAGATACGCAGTATTCT. This encodes CVSRRGRAGTDTQYS. V usage is TRBV11-1 and J usage is TRBJ2-3; 9 bases map to TRBD2. The CDR3 is 15 residues long. CDR1 and CDR2 from the germline V gene are SGHAT and FQDESV (reference sequence).